These 25 T cell receptor beta chains were all obtained from the same sample, sequenced in a study of blood T cells in healthy people across ages (dated by TCRdb to the mid-2010s). The receptor library was made with 5' RACE. Instrument used: Illumina HiSeq 2500. A second PCR of about 6 to 12 cycles was run with a J-beta primer mix and a sample-barcoded 5' primer. TCRdb reanalyzed the raw reads on its own, using fastp at Q25 for trimming and MiXCR for clone calling, and kept in-frame beta chains. Entries that share a CDR3 protein sequence are merged under the most common genes and DNA. Present in this sample are 1.5 million to 2 million distinct CDR3 sequences, roughly 52% of which were seen just once. The biggest ten clones account for about 2.1% of the sample. Sequencing input: blood. The receptors were sampled from a woman aged 40 to 50 in good health.

The chain carries TRBV20-1 and TRBJ2-1, with a tentative D call TRBD2 (5 bases). Germline V CDR1 and CDR2: DFQATT, SNEGSKA (reference sequence). This CDR3 comprises 14 residues. The ends were cut back, 5 bases at V and 0 bases at J, with 11 bases in the middle. CDR3 coding DNA: TGCAGTGCTCCTAGCCGAAGCTCCTACAATGAGCAGTTCTTC. Amino acids: CSAPSRSSYNEQFF.

The chain links TRBV27 to TRBJ2-3; 8 nucleotides align to TRBD2. Per the germline V gene, CDR1 is MNHEY and CDR2 is SMNVEV (reference sequence). The CDR3 loop spans 11 amino acids. Trimming removed 6 bases from V and 13 bases from J; junction bases left unmatched: 6. The CDR3 bases are TGTGCCAGCAGACACGGGGGGGCCGAGTATTTT. Its translation is CASRHGGAEYF.

The gene calls are TRBV28 and TRBJ1-1; no clear D. Germline CDR1 MDHEN, CDR2 SYDVKM. The CDR3 has 11 amino acids. The V gene lost 7 bases and the J gene lost 11 bases, with 14 bases spanning the gap. DNA for the CDR3: TGTGCCAGCACCCGGGGTATGCGGGCTTTCTTT. Amino acids: CASTRGMRAFF.

The DNA of the CDR3 is TGTGCCAGCCCGACCGTAAGAGGGACTAGATCTAGCACAGATACGCAGTATTTT. Translation: CASPTVRGTRSSTDTQYF. The chain employs TRBV2 and TRBJ2-3; 8 bases line up with TRBD2. Trimming at V came to 8 bases and at J to 0 bases, leaving 16 bases not matched to a gene. CDR3 length: 18 amino acids. Germline CDR1 and CDR2: SNHLY and FYNNEI.

The chain links TRBV10-3 to TRBJ2-7; weak D call: TRBD1 (6 bases). This CDR3 region has 12 residues. CDR1 and CDR2 (germline): ENHRY, SYGVKD. V was clipped by 3 bases and J by 7 bases, with 10 bases between them. Written as DNA, the CDR3 is TGTGCCATCAGTGAAAGGGGGAATGAGCAGTACTTC. This sequence encodes CAISERGNEQYF.

V usage is TRBV12-3 or TRBV12-4 and J usage is TRBJ1-2; D ambiguous. The CDR3 extends over 14 amino acids. V lost 5 bases and J 4 bases, leaving 14 bases between the germline ends. Here the CDR3 DNA reads TGTGCCAGCAGTGCCTTGGCCAGCCGCTATGGCTACACCTTC. It translates to CASSALASRYGYTF.

This chain links TRBV7-2 with TRBJ2-1; the match to TRBD2 covers 12 bases. Germline CDR1 and CDR2: SGHTA and FQGNSA. The V and J ends lost 2 bases and 4 bases, in that order; junction bases with no gene match: 6. This CDR3 spans 17 amino acids. CDR3 region: CASSLRPGTSGYNEQFF. Written as DNA, the CDR3 is TGTGCCAGCAGCTTACGGCCCGGGACTAGCGGGTACAATGAGCAGTTCTTC. The whole variable domain, filled in from reference TRBV7-2 and TRBJ2-1, reads GAGVSQSPSNKVTEKGKDVELRCDPISGHTALYWYRQSLGQGLEFLIYFQGNSAPDKSGLPSDRFSAERTGGSVSTLTIQRTQQEDSAVYLCASSLRPGTSGYNEQFFGPGTRLTVL.

This clonotype was seen a few times. The rearrangement uses TRBV4-3 and TRBJ2-1; D is perhaps TRBD2 (5 bases). Germline values: CDR1 LGHNA, CDR2 YSLEER. V was trimmed by 0 bases and J by 10 bases, leaving 13 bases between them. This CDR3 has 14 residues. CDR3 residues: CASSQDDSRLEQFF. The CDR3 coding sequence is TGCGCCAGCAGCCAAGATGATTCGAGACTAGAGCAGTTCTTC.

CDR3 DNA sequence: TGTGCCAGCAGCCAAGAACCCACCGAGACCCAGTACTTC. It yields the protein CASSQEPTETQYF. This chain links TRBV4-2 with TRBJ2-5; D is ambiguous. Germline V gene lookup returns CDR1 LGHNA and CDR2 YNFKEQ. CDR3 length: 13 residues. V gave up 0 bases and J gave up 5 bases, with 7 bases separating them.

This clonotype was observed a handful of times. The gene calls are TRBV27 and TRBJ2-3; 8 bases are a match to TRBD2. The germline CDR1 and CDR2 sequences are MNHEY and SMNVEV (reference sequence). After removal of 4 bases from V and 2 bases from J, the junction contained 8 bases not matched to a gene. The CDR3 has 16 amino acids. This CDR3 reads CASSSSAGGHTDTQYF. The CDR3 bases are TGTGCCAGCAGTTCGTCGGCGGGGGGCCACACAGATACGCAGTATTTT.

The chain has TRBV4-1 and TRBJ2-5; 12 positions match TRBD2. CDR3 length: 17 amino acids. Looked up from germline, CDR1 is MGHRA and CDR2 is YSYEKL. V lost 4 bases to trimming and J lost 1 base; unmatched junction nucleotides: 7. For the CDR3, the DNA is TGCGCCAGCAGCCGGACGACTAGCGGGGGTGTCCAAGAGACCCAGTACTTC. It codes for CASSRTTSGGVQETQYF.

The chain joins TRBV25-1 to TRBJ2-7; D unclear. This CDR3 comprises 14 residues. Germline CDR1 MGHDK, CDR2 SYGVNS. The V and J ends lost 8 bases and 2 bases respectively, with 16 bases between them. CDR3 DNA: TGTGCCAGCTCAAATGGGCAGAAAGCCTACGAGCAGTACTTC. Its translation is CASSNGQKAYEQYF.

The chain couples TRBV2 to TRBJ2-1; TRBD1 matches at 8 bases. V shed 3 bases and J 7 bases; nucleotides not matched to a gene: 8. The CDR3 is 15 residues long. Germline loops: CDR1 SNHLY, CDR2 FYNNEI. The chain's CDR3 is CASSDPRGLGNEQFF. In DNA, the CDR3 is TGTGCCAGCAGTGACCCCAGGGGGCTGGGGAATGAGCAGTTCTTC.

A note on this clonotype: The CDR3 does not end in the conserved phenylalanine or tryptophan, so this is likely a read error. This chain connects TRBV10-1 to TRBJ2-1; D possibly corresponds to TRBD2 (6 bases). The end of the DNA fits TRBJ2-7 better, so the J call may be wrong. The CDR3 extends over 14 amino acids. Germline CDR1 WNHNN, CDR2 SYGVQD (reference sequence). The CDR3 reads CASSEPGLTDEQYL. CDR3 in DNA: TGCGCCAGCAGTGAACCTGGACTAACAGACGAGCAGTACCTC.

This chain uses TRBV7-2 with TRBJ2-3, with D unclear. Germline V gene sequence: CDR1 SGHTA, CDR2 FQGNSA. The CDR3 runs to 16 residues. Trimming removed 1 base at V and 5 bases at J, with 16 bases between. The CDR3 protein is CASSLGSLGVGDTQYF. In nucleotides, the CDR3 is TGTGCCAGCAGCTTAGGATCGCTGGGCGTGGGAGATACGCAGTATTTT.

This clonotype was picked up a small number of times. The chain recombines TRBV20-1 with TRBJ2-1, with D tentatively TRBD2 (6 bases). The CDR3 spans 17 residues. Trimming removed 1 base at V and 9 bases at J, with 25 bases between. CDR1 and CDR2 (germline): DFQATT, SNEGSKA (reference sequence). The CDR3 nucleotides read TGCAGTGCTAGAGCACACCAGACTAGTGGTCATCCAATTGAGCAGTTCTTC. It codes for CSARAHQTSGHPIEQFF.

The V call is TRBV9, the J call TRBJ2-3; 12 bases match TRBD2. Germline V lookup: CDR1 SGDLS, CDR2 YYNGEE. The CDR3 has 19 residues. V lost 4 bases to trimming and J lost 2 bases; unmatched junction nucleotides: 14. The chain's CDR3 is CASSSSRTSGATSTDTQYF. DNA of the CDR3: TGTGCCAGCAGCTCCAGTCGGACTAGCGGGGCTACATCCACAGATACGCAGTATTTT.

The chain couples TRBV6-6 to TRBJ2-1; D unresolved. This CDR3 region has 15 residues. Germline CDR1 and CDR2: MNHNY and SVGAGI (reference sequence). Trimming left V 8 bases short and J 3 bases short, with 17 bases between. Written as DNA, the CDR3 is TGTGCCAGCCGCGAGAAGAGGAATCTCTACAATGAGCAGTTCTTC. This sequence encodes CASREKRNLYNEQFF.

This clonotype was recorded a few times. The rearrangement uses TRBV20-1 and TRBJ2-4; 8 bases line up with TRBD2. Trimming removed 1 base from V and 7 bases from J; junction bases left unmatched: 6. The CDR3 has 14 amino acids. Per germline, CDR1 DFQATT and CDR2 SNEGSKA (reference sequence). The CDR3 coding sequence is TGCAGTGCTAGAGGGTCGGGACTAGTGAACATTCAGTACTTC. Amino acid sequence: CSARGSGLVNIQYF.

This chain links TRBV20-1 with TRBJ2-3; possibly TRBD1 for D (5 bases). The CDR3 runs to 16 residues. Germline V gene lookup returns CDR1 DFQATT and CDR2 SNEGSKA (reference sequence). Trimming left V 6 bases short and J 0 bases short, with 19 bases between. The CDR3 nucleotides read TGCAGTGCGTCTCCCTTGTGGGGCCCAAGCACAGATACGCAGTATTTT. This translates into CSASPLWGPSTDTQYF.

A few counts support this clonotype. The chain couples TRBV5-1 to TRBJ2-5; no clear D. The germline V gene encodes CDR1 SGHRS and CDR2 YFSETQ. The CDR3 runs to 14 residues. The V end was cut by 4 bases, the J end by 0 bases, with 10 bases between. The CDR3 DNA reads TGCGCCAGCAGCCCCCCCGAAAACCAAGAGACCCAGTACTTC. Its protein is CASSPPENQETQYF.

Points on this clonotype: Relative to the germline gene, one junction end is altered; a read error may explain this. This rearrangement joins TRBV4-3 to TRBJ2-5, with D maybe TRBD1 (6 bases). CDR1 is LGHNA and CDR2 is YSLEER in the germline V gene. This CDR3 is 15 amino acids long. The CDR3 region is CVSSQDRDTQETQYF. The CDR3 DNA sequence: TGCGTCAGCAGCCAAGATCGGGACACCCAAGAGACCCAGTACTTC.

As DNA, the CDR3 is TGCGCCAGCAGCCAAGCGGGACAGGGGGCCTACAATGAGCAGTTCTTC. This sequence encodes CASSQAGQGAYNEQFF. The V call is TRBV4-1, the J call TRBJ2-1, with 11 bases aligning to TRBD1. Germline loops: CDR1 MGHRA, CDR2 YSYEKL. The V segment lost 1 base and the J segment 2 bases; nucleotides outside the gene matches: 1. The CDR3 contains 16 residues.

The rearrangement uses TRBV5-1 and TRBJ2-5; TRBD1 or TRBD2 may be the D gene (5 bases each). V was cut by 4 bases and J by 12 bases, with 25 bases left in between. The germline gives CDR1 SGHRS, CDR2 YFSETQ. The CDR3 extends over 15 amino acids. The CDR3 region has the DNA TGCGCCAGCAGCGAGGCTATTGGGACCGTAAGACTTGAGTACTTC. Translated: CASSEAIGTVRLEYF.

The rearrangement links TRBV7-6 to TRBJ2-5, with 12 bases fitting TRBD1. This CDR3 comprises 16 residues. The germline gives CDR1 SGHVS, CDR2 FNYEAQ. After removal of 0 bases from V and 5 bases from J, the junction contained 4 bases not matched to a gene. CDR3 residues: CASSLAGTGGYETQYF. The CDR3 coding sequence is TGTGCCAGCAGCTTAGCCGGGACAGGGGGCTACGAGACCCAGTACTTC.